This T cell receptor delta chain stems from a study of γδ T cells in repeated Plasmodium falciparum infection. Study-wide background: Malaria-naive adults were infected with P. falciparum NF54 four times over around 600 days. Malian repertoires were sampled cross-sectionally without transmission and longitudinally through febrile malaria. Regarding the study as a whole: Vgamma9/Vdelta2+ T cells showed a stable polyclonal repertoire with shared TCRgamma sequences.

TCRdb re-called the multiplex PCR reads through CATT. The data hold 45,000 to 70,000 delta-chain clones, with approximately 1.5% observed a single time. This clone was detected only a few times. Its antigen is currently unknown. The translation of this DNA and the TCRdb protein of a much larger clone differ at residue 8, probably owing to a read error; the protein shown here is translated from the DNA. The V and J ends lost 0 bases and 0 bases respectively, with 20 bases between them. This CDR3 is 19 amino acids long. In germline, CDR1 is TSWWSYY, CDR2 QGS. Bulk repertoires came from Vgamma9/Vdelta2+ or Vdelta2-negative gammadelta T cells flow-sorted from PBMC.

The receptor comes from a pool of human donors (malaria-infected and uninfected, not separated). Material: gamma-delta T cells from blood. The chain is built from TRDV1 and TRDJ1; no reliable D call. As DNA, the CDR3 is TGTGCTCTTGGGGAACTGGACAGTACGTTAACTGTGTACACCGATAAACTCATCTTT. Its translation: CALGELDSTLTVYTDKLIF.